This T cell receptor beta chain was found in a study of control samples from healthy donors and cancer patients. Here immunoSEQ multiplex PCR was the method, and the copy in TCRdb shows in-frame clones only, minus some. This table has over 100,000 clones, over 75% appearing once. Trimming shortened V by 3 bases and J by 8 bases, and 11 bases separated the two germline ends. The CDR3 is 12 residues long. The rearrangement uses TRBV12-3 or TRBV12-4 and TRBJ2-7; D not resolved. The receptor was isolated from a man aged 35 to 55 in good health. Sequenced: blood. The DNA of the CDR3 is TGTGCCAGCAGTTTCGCAGGCCACCAGCAGTACTTC. Residues: CASSFAGHQQYF.